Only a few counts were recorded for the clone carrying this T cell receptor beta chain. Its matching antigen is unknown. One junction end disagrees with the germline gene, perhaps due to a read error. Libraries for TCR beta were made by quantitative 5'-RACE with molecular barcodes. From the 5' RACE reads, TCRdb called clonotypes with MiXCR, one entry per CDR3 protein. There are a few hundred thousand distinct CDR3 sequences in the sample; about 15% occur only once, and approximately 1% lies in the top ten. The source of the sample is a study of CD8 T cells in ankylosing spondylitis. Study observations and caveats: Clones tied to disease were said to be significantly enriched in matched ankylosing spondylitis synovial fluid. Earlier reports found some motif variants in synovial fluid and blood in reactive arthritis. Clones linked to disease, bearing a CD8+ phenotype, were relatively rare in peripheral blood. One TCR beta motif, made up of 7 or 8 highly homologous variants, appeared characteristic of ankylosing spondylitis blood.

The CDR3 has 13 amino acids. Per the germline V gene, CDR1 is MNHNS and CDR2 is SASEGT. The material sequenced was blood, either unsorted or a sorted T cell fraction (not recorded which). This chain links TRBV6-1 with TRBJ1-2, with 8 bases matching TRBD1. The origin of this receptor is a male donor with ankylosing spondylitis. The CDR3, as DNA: TGTGCCAGCAGGTCAACTCCGGGACAGGAGACAAACTTC. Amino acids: CASRSTPGQETNF.